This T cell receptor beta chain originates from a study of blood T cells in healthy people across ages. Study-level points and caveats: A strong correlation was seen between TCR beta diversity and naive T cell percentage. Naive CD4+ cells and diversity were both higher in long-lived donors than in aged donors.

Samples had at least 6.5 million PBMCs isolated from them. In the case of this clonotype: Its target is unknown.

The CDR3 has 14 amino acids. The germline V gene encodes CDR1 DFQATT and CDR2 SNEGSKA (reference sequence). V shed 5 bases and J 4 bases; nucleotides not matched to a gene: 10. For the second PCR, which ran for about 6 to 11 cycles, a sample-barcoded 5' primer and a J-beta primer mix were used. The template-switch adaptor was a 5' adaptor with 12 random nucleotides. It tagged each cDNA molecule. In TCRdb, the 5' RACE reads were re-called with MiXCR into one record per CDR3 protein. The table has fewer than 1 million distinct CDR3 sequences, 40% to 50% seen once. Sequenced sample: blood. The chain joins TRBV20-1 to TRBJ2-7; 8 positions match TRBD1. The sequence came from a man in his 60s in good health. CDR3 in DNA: TGCAGTGCTCTAATCTGGACAGGGCTTTACGAGCAGTACTTC. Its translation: CSALIWTGLYEQYF.